The clone carrying this T cell receptor beta chain occurred once. Its antigen is undetermined. This entry comes from a study of cytomegalovirus exposure and HLA in healthy donors. Here immunoSEQ multiplex PCR was the method, and the copy in TCRdb shows in-frame clones only, minus some. Of 200,000 to 300,000 clones in the sample, 75% to 90% were seen once. Looked up from germline, CDR1 is MDHEN and CDR2 is SYDVKM. The junction had 11 bases not matched to a gene; V was cut back by 2 bases and J by 2 bases. This CDR3 has 18 amino acids. Whole-study findings and limits: The dataset shows that most TCR sequences were rare, while some public TCRs occurred in many donors.

This TCR derives from a young woman in good health and CMV-seropositive. The rearrangement links TRBV28 to TRBJ2-3; 9 nucleotides line up with TRBD1. Sequenced sample: PBMCs. CDR3 in DNA: TGTGCCAGCAGTTTACCTACTAGGACAGGGGTTTCCACAGATACGCAGTATTTT. The encoded protein is CASSLPTRTGVSTDTQYF.